A single sample gave rise to the 23 T cell receptor beta chains below, sequenced in a study of identifying expanded T cells in peripheral blood. Some clones are missing from TCRdb's copy, which holds only in-frame ones; the method was immunoSEQ multiplex PCR. The sample has about 100,000 clones; around 88% are singletons. Sequencing was done on a sample of blood. Every receptor here comes from a person aged 18 to 69 in good health.

V is TRBV5-1 and J is TRBJ2-3; possible D gene TRBD1, 5 bases. The V end was cut by 0 bases, the J end by 0 bases, with 8 bases between. This CDR3 is built from 15 residues. Germline assignment: CDR1 SGHRS and CDR2 YFSETQ. In DNA form, the CDR3 reads TGCGCCAGCAGCTTGGCCTCAGGGAGCACAGATACGCAGTATTTT. This encodes CASSLASGSTDTQYF.

V is TRBV15 and J is TRBJ2-7, with D tentatively TRBD2 (6 bases). Germline V gene lookup returns CDR1 LNHNV and CDR2 YYDKDF (reference sequence). V was shortened by 5 bases and J by 3 bases, with 14 bases between the two germline ends. This CDR3 has 14 residues. The CDR3 loop is CATSLGGVLYEQYF. The CDR3 bases are TGTGCCACCAGCCTGGGCGGGGTTCTCTACGAGCAGTACTTC.

This clone has a handful of counts. V gene TRBV5-1 combines with J gene TRBJ2-5, with TRBD2 as a possible D gene (5 bases). V was cut by 1 base and J by 2 bases, with 9 bases left in between. The length of the CDR3 is 14 residues. Germline values: CDR1 SGHRS, CDR2 YFSETQ. The CDR3 sequence is CASSLTGLQETQYF. Written as DNA, the CDR3 is TGCGCCAGCAGCTTGACCGGACTTCAAGAGACCCAGTACTTC. The full variable domain, in which reference TRBV5-1 and TRBJ2-5 provide the parts outside the CDR3, is KAGVTQTPRYLIKTRGQQVTLSCSPISGHRSVSWYQQTPGQGLQFLFEYFSETQRNKGNFPGRFSGRQFSNSRSEMNVSTLELGDSALYLCASSLTGLQETQYFGPGTRLLVL.

The chain links TRBV4-1 to TRBJ2-6; D uncertain. V lost 1 base, J lost 2 bases, and 15 bases lay in between. The germline V gene encodes CDR1 MGHRA and CDR2 YSYEKL. The CDR3 spans 18 residues. The chain's CDR3 is CASSQGMTELPGANVLTF. The CDR3 DNA reads TGCGCCAGCAGCCAAGGGATGACGGAGCTCCCTGGGGCCAACGTCCTGACTTTC.

The CDR3 loop is CASSDRGTAQPQHF. CDR3 DNA sequence: TGTGCCAGCAGCGATAGGGGGACGGCTCAGCCCCAGCATTTT. The chain links TRBV7-2 to TRBJ1-5; TRBD1 is a possible D gene (6 bases). This CDR3 contains 14 residues. Germline V gene lookup returns CDR1 SGHTA and CDR2 FQGNSA. The V end was cut by 5 bases, the J end by 6 bases, with 14 bases between.

This sequence joins TRBV6-5 and TRBJ2-2; D is unresolved. Germline V gene lookup returns CDR1 MNHEY and CDR2 SVGAGI. The CDR3 sequence is 14 residues long. The V gene lost 1 base and the J gene lost 5 bases, with 8 bases spanning the gap. The CDR3 sequence: CASSYFRGTGELFF. CDR3 DNA: TGTGCCAGCAGTTACTTTCGTGGGACCGGGGAGCTGTTTTTT.

This clone was seen once. The chain uses TRBV29-1 and TRBJ2-7; possibly TRBD1 for D (6 bases). Germline CDR1 and CDR2: SQVTM and ANQGSEA. The CDR3 sequence is 14 residues long. Trimming removed 5 bases from V and 3 bases from J, with 17 bases in between. CDR3 nucleotides: TGCAGCGTTCTGGACGGACAGCAGCGCTACGAGCAGTACTTC. Amino acid sequence: CSVLDGQQRYEQYF.

The chain's CDR3 is CASSLANSDTQYF. For the CDR3, the DNA is TGTGCCAGCAGCTTGGCCAATTCAGATACGCAGTATTTT. The rearrangement links TRBV5-4 to TRBJ2-3; D not certain. Germline V gene data show CDR1 as SGHNT and CDR2 as YYREEE (reference sequence). Trimming pared 0 bases from V and 4 bases from J, leaving 6 bases between. The CDR3 totals 13 residues. Together with reference TRBV5-4 and TRBJ2-3, the CDR3 gives the full variable domain: ETGVTQSPTHLIKTRGQQVTLRCSSQSGHNTVSWYQQALGQGPQFIFQYYREEENGRGNFPPRFSGLQFPNYSSELNVNALELDDSALYLCASSLANSDTQYFGPGTRLTVL.

The gene calls are TRBV18 and TRBJ2-3, with 10 bases lining up with TRBD2. Germline V gives CDR1 KGHSH, CDR2 LQKENI. V shed 0 bases and J 1 base; nucleotides not matched to a gene: 4. The CDR3 loop spans 17 amino acids. The CDR3 loop is CASSPPSSGGRTDTQYF. CDR3 in DNA: TGTGCCAGCTCACCACCGAGTAGCGGGGGGCGCACAGATACGCAGTATTTT.

The chain combines TRBV30 with TRBJ2-5, with 7 bases fitting TRBD1. The CDR3 is 12 residues long. Trimming removed 7 bases from V and 0 bases from J; junction bases left unmatched: 2. Germline CDR1 GTSNPN, CDR2 SVGIG (reference sequence). The CDR3 loop reads CASDRNQETQYF. The CDR3 nucleotides are TGTGCCTCGGACAGGAACCAAGAGACCCAGTACTTC.

This clone was seen only once. The sample contains more than one DNA sequence encoding this CDR3. The rearrangement uses TRBV20-1 and TRBJ2-7, with D unresolved. This CDR3 contains 11 residues. V was shortened by 1 base and J by 4 bases, with 5 bases between the two germline ends. Per the germline V gene, CDR1 is DFQATT and CDR2 is SNEGSKA (reference sequence). The CDR3 region is CSARGVYEQYF. CDR3 nucleotide sequence: TGCAGTGCTAGAGGGGTTTACGAGCAGTACTTC.

The V and J genes are TRBV10-3 and TRBJ1-1, with a possible D match to TRBD1 (5 bases). V was shortened by 6 bases and J by 4 bases, with 18 bases between the two germline ends. Germline CDR1 is ENHRY and CDR2 is SYGVKD. CDR3 size: 15 residues. CDR3 protein: CAISARQGAGTEAFF. The CDR3 coding sequence is TGTGCCATCAGCGCCAGGCAGGGAGCGGGCACTGAAGCTTTCTTT.

CDR3 DNA: TGTGCCAGCAGGGCAGGGCTTTGGGACATTCAGTACTTC. As protein: CASRAGLWDIQYF. The V call is TRBV28, the J call TRBJ2-4; D is perhaps TRBD1 (5 bases). CDR1 is MDHEN and CDR2 is SYDVKM in the germline V gene. The CDR3 extends over 13 amino acids. Trimming cost V 6 bases and J 8 bases, with 14 bases left between them.

V usage is TRBV6-5 and J usage is TRBJ1-6; 8 nucleotides align to TRBD1. The J segment lost 6 bases and the V segment lost 5 bases, leaving 6 bases of the junction unmatched. Germline assignment: CDR1 MNHEY and CDR2 SVGAGI. CDR3 length: 15 residues. This CDR3 reads CASSPQGGGNSPLHF. The CDR3 DNA is TGTGCCAGCAGTCCACAGGGGGGAGGTAATTCACCCCTCCACTTT.

The V gene is TRBV18, the J gene TRBJ2-2, with D hard to call. Looked up from germline, CDR1 is KGHSH and CDR2 is LQKENI. The CDR3 runs to 14 residues. V gave up 3 bases and J gave up 6 bases, with 11 bases separating them. The CDR3 coding sequence is TGTGCCAGCTCACCCCTGAACTCCGCCGGGGAGCTGTTTTTT. It encodes CASSPLNSAGELFF.

The rearrangement links TRBV10-1 to TRBJ2-5; 7 nucleotides align to TRBD1. This CDR3 has 15 amino acids. Germline V lookup: CDR1 WNHNN, CDR2 SYGVQD (reference sequence). The V and J ends lost 5 bases and 2 bases, in that order; junction bases with no gene match: 8. The CDR3 DNA sequence: TGCGCCAGCAGTTCGGGGACAGCTGGACAAGAGACCCAGTACTTC. Translating gives CASSSGTAGQETQYF.

CDR3 sequence reads: CASSPTGFDEQYF. The CDR3, as DNA: TGTGCCAGCAGCCCGACAGGCTTCGACGAGCAGTACTTC. This chain connects TRBV11-2 to TRBJ2-7, with TRBD1 as a possible D gene (6 bases). V shed 5 bases and J shed 5 bases, with 13 bases lying between them. CDR1 is SGHAT and CDR2 is FQNNGV in the germline V gene. This CDR3 is built from 13 residues.

V gene TRBV6-5 combines with J gene TRBJ1-1; TRBD1 matches 7 bases. CDR3 length: 14 amino acids. Germline V CDR1 and CDR2: MNHEY, SVGAGI. The ends lost 6 bases at V and 4 bases at J; junction bases unmatched: 8. For the CDR3, the DNA is TGTGCCAGCAGGGTTACAGGGGACAGCACTGAAGCTTTCTTT. The encoded protein is CASRVTGDSTEAFF.

The chain couples TRBV19 to TRBJ2-7, with TRBD1 matching over 11 bases. Per the germline V gene, CDR1 is LNHDA and CDR2 is SQIVND (reference sequence). Trimming removed 6 bases from V and 2 bases from J; junction bases left unmatched: 6. This CDR3 contains 15 residues. The CDR3 nucleotides read TGTGCCAGTAGGACGGGACAGGGGGGGACCTACGAGCAGTACTTC. This gives the protein CASRTGQGGTYEQYF.

The V and J genes are TRBV18 and TRBJ1-3; D is undetermined. V was trimmed by 3 bases and J by 4 bases, leaving 7 bases between them. The CDR3 runs to 13 residues. Germline V lookup: CDR1 KGHSH, CDR2 LQKENI. In DNA form, the CDR3 reads TGTGCCAGCTCACCGGACCAGGGAAACACCATATATTTT. Amino acids: CASSPDQGNTIYF.

J is TRBJ1-3 and V is TRBV19; D may be TRBD1 (6 bases). This CDR3 contains 14 residues. Trimming shortened V by 4 bases and J by 0 bases, and 7 bases separated the two germline ends. The V gene's germline CDR1 is LNHDA and CDR2 SQIVND (reference sequence). CDR3: CASSKGGSGNTIYF. DNA of the CDR3: TGTGCCAGTAGTAAGGGGGGCTCTGGAAACACCATATATTTT.

The chain couples TRBV19 to TRBJ1-5; TRBD1 is a possible D gene (6 bases). The germline CDR1 and CDR2 sequences are LNHDA and SQIVND (reference sequence). V was pared by 8 bases and J by 1 base, with 15 bases between. This CDR3 is built from 15 residues. The DNA for the CDR3 is TGTGCCAGTGGTTGGGGGGGGCTGAGCAATCAGCCCCAGCATTTT. This gives the protein CASGWGGLSNQPQHF.

This chain links TRBV30 with TRBJ2-2; TRBD2 aligns across 8 bases. Trimming took 3 bases from V and 4 from J; bases not matched to a gene: 13. Germline assignment: CDR1 GTSNPN and CDR2 SVGIG (reference sequence). The CDR3 consists of 17 residues. CDR3 sequence: CAWREVFRGGSTGELFF. The CDR3 nucleotides read TGTGCCTGGAGGGAAGTCTTCCGGGGGGGGTCCACCGGGGAGCTGTTTTTT.